The 13 T cell receptor beta chains below come from one sample, sequenced in a study of blood T cell repertoires in COVID-19. Clones were read by immunoSEQ multiplex PCR, and TCRdb kept only the in-frame ones, dropping some. The sample shows about 210,000 clones, almost 90% of them seen only once. The sequenced material came from peripheral blood. The receptors stem from a man aged 18 to 29 with active or convalescent COVID-19.

This rearrangement joins TRBV5-4 to TRBJ1-1, with D possibly being TRBD1 (5 bases). V was pared by 2 bases and J by 1 base, with 9 bases between. Germline V lookup: CDR1 SGHNT, CDR2 YYREEE (reference sequence). This CDR3 comprises 14 residues. This chain's CDR3 is CASSLGAKNTEAFF. CDR3 coding DNA: TGTGCCAGCAGCTTAGGGGCCAAGAACACTGAAGCTTTCTTT.

This clone was observed a few times. The rearrangement links TRBV7-2 to TRBJ2-2; 8 nucleotides align to TRBD2. Trimming took 5 bases from V and 5 from J; bases not matched to a gene: 10. The CDR3 sequence is 16 residues long. Germline V CDR1 and CDR2: SGHTA, FQGNSA. The CDR3 loop reads CASSEIPAGATGELFF. CDR3 bases: TGTGCCAGCAGCGAGATACCAGCGGGAGCAACCGGGGAGCTGTTTTTT.

DNA for the CDR3: TGCGCCAGCAGCTCCCGGACAGGGGGCGCGGGAAACACCATATATTTT. Its translation is CASSSRTGGAGNTIYF. The chain couples TRBV4-3 to TRBJ1-3; TRBD1 matches at 11 bases. The germline gives CDR1 LGHNA, CDR2 YSLEER. V shed 5 bases and J 4 bases; nucleotides not matched to a gene: 7. This CDR3 contains 16 residues.

In the case of this clone: A read error may produce the germline difference seen at one junction end. This chain connects TRBV2 to TRBJ2-7; D perhaps matches TRBD2 (8 bases). Germline assignment: CDR1 SNHLY and CDR2 FYNNEI. The CDR3 runs 14 residues. DNA of the CDR3: TGTGCCAGCGGTGACGGGAGGGGGCGGGGCGAGCAGTACTTC. This codes for CASGDGRGRGEQYF.

Notes on this clone: Other DNA sequences within the sample encode an identical CDR3. The rearrangement links TRBV3-1 (or the pseudogene TRBV3-2) to TRBJ2-7; TRBD2 agrees at 13 bases. This CDR3 spans 15 amino acids. CDR1 is LGHDT, CDR2 YNNKEL, per germline (reference sequence). Trimming removed 4 bases from V and 1 base from J; junction bases left unmatched: 1. CDR3 protein: CASSPGLAGSYEQYF. In DNA, the CDR3 is TGTGCCAGCAGCCCGGGACTAGCGGGATCCTACGAGCAGTACTTC.

The rearrangement uses TRBV5-1 and TRBJ2-1; 10 bases map to TRBD1. This CDR3 contains 15 residues. The V gene's germline CDR1 is SGHRS and CDR2 YFSETQ. V trimming: 9 bases; J trimming: 5 bases; junction bases outside the gene matches: 11. CDR3 residues: CATQLTGGPNNEQFF. The CDR3 DNA follows: TGCGCCACGCAGTTGACAGGGGGCCCCAACAATGAGCAGTTCTTC.

The genes are TRBV7-9 and TRBJ1-1, with 8 bases fitting TRBD1. V lost 3 bases and J lost 5; bases outside the gene matches: 8. The germline V gene has CDR1 SEHNR and CDR2 FQNEAQ (reference sequence). This CDR3 comprises 15 residues. The DNA for the CDR3 is TGTGCCAGCAGCTTCGGGCAGGGGGCGTGGACTGAAGCTTTCTTT. It encodes CASSFGQGAWTEAFF. The full variable domain, in which reference TRBV7-9 and TRBJ1-1 provide the parts outside the CDR3, is DTGVSQNPRHKITKRGQNVTFRCDPISEHNRLYWYRQTLGQGPEFLTYFQNEAQLEKSRLLSDRFSAERPKGSFSTLEIQRTEQGDSAMYLCASSFGQGAWTEAFFGQGTRLTVV.

The rearrangement links TRBV11-2 to TRBJ2-7; D is unclear. Germline CDR1 and CDR2: SGHAT and FQNNGV. Trimming stripped 5 bases from V and 6 bases from J, with 17 bases between. The CDR3 sequence is 14 residues long. CDR3 in DNA: TGTGCCAGCAGCCTTCGGAGTAGTCTTCCCGAGCAGTACTTC. Amino acid sequence: CASSLRSSLPEQYF.

This clone has just a few counts. The rearrangement uses TRBV30 and TRBJ1-1, with D possibly being TRBD1 (6 bases). The CDR3 has 13 residues. Deletions cut 3 bases from V and 11 bases from J, with 19 bases between. CDR1 GTSNPN and CDR2 SVGIG come from the germline V gene (reference sequence). The CDR3 sequence: CAWRDDGKRGAFF. As DNA, the CDR3 is TGTGCCTGGAGAGATGACGGAAAAAGGGGGGCTTTCTTT.

The J gene is TRBJ2-7, the V gene TRBV4-2; D perhaps matches TRBD2 (6 bases). Trimming shortened V by 3 bases and J by 5 bases, and 11 bases separated the two germline ends. This CDR3 has 13 residues. Germline CDR1 and CDR2: LGHNA and YNFKEQ. CDR3 amino acids: CASSHGGDHEQYF. The CDR3 coding sequence is TGTGCCAGCAGCCACGGGGGTGACCACGAGCAGTACTTC.

The CDR3 DNA sequence: TGTGCTAGCGCGGCAGCCTCCAATCAGCCCCAGCATTTT. Its translation is CASAAASNQPQHF. The chain couples TRBV12-5 to TRBJ1-5; D not resolved. Germline assignment: CDR1 LGHNT and CDR2 FRNRAP. The CDR3 totals 13 residues. Trimming pared 9 bases from V and 3 bases from J, leaving 12 bases between.

In DNA form, the CDR3 reads TGTGCCAGCAGCGGAGGGGTCACAGGGCGGGAGCAGTACTTC. Its translation: CASSGGVTGREQYF. This chain joins TRBV9 and TRBJ2-7, with D maybe TRBD1 (6 bases). This CDR3 contains 14 residues. V was trimmed by 3 bases and J by 7 bases, leaving 17 bases between them. Germline CDR1 and CDR2: SGDLS and YYNGEE.

This clone was observed once. J is TRBJ1-5 and V is TRBV30; D unclear. Trimming removed 1 base at V and 0 bases at J, with 7 bases between. This CDR3 comprises 14 residues. The germline gives CDR1 GTSNPN, CDR2 SVGIG (reference sequence). The CDR3 DNA is TGTGCCTGGAGTGACGTACATAGCAATCAGCCCCAGCATTTT. Its protein is CAWSDVHSNQPQHF.